This T cell receptor beta chain was retrieved from a study of T cell responses to AZD1222 COVID-19 vaccine. Study findings and constraints: Donors, mostly white British, included more females; clonal diversity was possibly underestimated.

Libraries were prepared by immunoSEQ multiplex PCR; TCRdb keeps only in-frame clonotypes and omits some of them. Of approximately 150,000 clones listed, around nine tenths are singletons. The J segment lost 0 bases and the V segment lost 3 bases, leaving 11 bases of the junction unmatched. The CDR3 has 17 amino acids. The germline V gene encodes CDR1 LGHDT and CDR2 YNNKEL (reference sequence). A word on this clone: Its target is unknown.

V and J are TRBV3-1 (or the pseudogene TRBV3-2) and TRBJ2-7; TRBD2 aligns across 7 bases. The source is an adult in good health. This sample comprised peripheral blood, obtained on day 0 of AZD1222 vaccination. The CDR3 reads CASSQRTGTTNSYEQYF. The DNA for the CDR3 is TGTGCCAGCAGCCAGCGCACCGGGACTACAAACTCCTACGAGCAGTACTTC.